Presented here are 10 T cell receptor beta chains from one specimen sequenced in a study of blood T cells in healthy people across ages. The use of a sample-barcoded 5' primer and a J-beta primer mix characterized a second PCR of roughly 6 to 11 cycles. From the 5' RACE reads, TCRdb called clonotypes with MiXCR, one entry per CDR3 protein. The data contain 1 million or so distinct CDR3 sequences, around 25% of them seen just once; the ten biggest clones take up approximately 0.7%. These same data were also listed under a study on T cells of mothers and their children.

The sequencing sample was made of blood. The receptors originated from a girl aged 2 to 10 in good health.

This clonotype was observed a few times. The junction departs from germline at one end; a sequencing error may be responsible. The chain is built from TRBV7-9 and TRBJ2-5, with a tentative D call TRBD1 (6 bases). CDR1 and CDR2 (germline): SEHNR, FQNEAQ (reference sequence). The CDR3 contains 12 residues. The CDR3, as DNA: TGTGCCACCGACTCAGGGGTTGAGATCCAGTACTTC. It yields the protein CATDSGVEIQYF. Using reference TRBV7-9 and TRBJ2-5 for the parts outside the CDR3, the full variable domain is DTGVSQNPRHKITKRGQNVTFRCDPISEHNRLYWYRQTLGQGPEFLTYFQNEAQLEKSRLLSDRFSAERPKGSFSTLEIQRTEQGDSAMYLCATDSGVEIQYFGPGTRLLVL.

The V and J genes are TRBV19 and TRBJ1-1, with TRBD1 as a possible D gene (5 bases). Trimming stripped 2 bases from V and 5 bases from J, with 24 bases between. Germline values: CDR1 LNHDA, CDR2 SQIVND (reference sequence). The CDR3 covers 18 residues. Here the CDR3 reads CASSILLVRAGSRTEAFF. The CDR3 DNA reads TGTGCCAGTAGTATACTTTTGGTCAGGGCAGGGTCGAGAACTGAAGCTTTCTTT. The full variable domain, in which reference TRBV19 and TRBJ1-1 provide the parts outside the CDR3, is DGGITQSPKYLFRKEGQNVTLSCEQNLNHDAMYWYRQDPGQGLRLIYYSQIVNDFQKGDIAEGYSVSREKKESFPLTVTSAQKNPTAFYLCASSILLVRAGSRTEAFFGQGTRLTVV.

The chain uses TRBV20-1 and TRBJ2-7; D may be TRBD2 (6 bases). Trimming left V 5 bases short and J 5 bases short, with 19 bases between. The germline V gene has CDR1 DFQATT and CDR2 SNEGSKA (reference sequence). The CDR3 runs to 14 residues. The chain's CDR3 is CSAVRDSSMNEQYF. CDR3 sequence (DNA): TGCAGTGCTGTCCGGGACTCGAGTATGAACGAGCAGTACTTC.

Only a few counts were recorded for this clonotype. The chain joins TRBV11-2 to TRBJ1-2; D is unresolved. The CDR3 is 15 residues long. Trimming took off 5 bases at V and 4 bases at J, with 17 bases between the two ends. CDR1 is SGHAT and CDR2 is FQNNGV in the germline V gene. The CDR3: CASSPGHGRVYGYTF. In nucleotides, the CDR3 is TGTGCCAGCAGCCCCGGCCACGGACGGGTCTATGGCTACACCTTC.

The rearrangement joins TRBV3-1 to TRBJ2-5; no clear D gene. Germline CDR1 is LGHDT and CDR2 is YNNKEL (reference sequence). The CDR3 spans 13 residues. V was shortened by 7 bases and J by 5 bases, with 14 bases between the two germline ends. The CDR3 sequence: CASTREMGETQYF. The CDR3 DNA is TGTGCCAGCACTCGCGAAATGGGGGAGACCCAGTACTTC.

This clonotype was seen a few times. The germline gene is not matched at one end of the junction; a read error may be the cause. The CDR3 nucleotides read TGCGCCAGCAGTTCCGCCGGGACCTACCAGGAGACCCAGTACTTC. Translated, it gives CASSSAGTYQETQYF. The chain couples TRBV5-1 to TRBJ2-5, with D tentatively TRBD1 or TRBD2 (5 bases each). CDR1 and CDR2 from the germline V gene are SGHRS and YFSETQ. This CDR3 has 15 residues.

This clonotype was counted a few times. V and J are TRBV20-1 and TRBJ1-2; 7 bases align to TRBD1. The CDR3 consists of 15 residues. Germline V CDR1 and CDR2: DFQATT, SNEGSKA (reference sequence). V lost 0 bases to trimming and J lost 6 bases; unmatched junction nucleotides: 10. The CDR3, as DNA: TGCAGTGCTAGAGATCGCGACAGGGTGGGTAATGGCTACACCTTC. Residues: CSARDRDRVGNGYTF.

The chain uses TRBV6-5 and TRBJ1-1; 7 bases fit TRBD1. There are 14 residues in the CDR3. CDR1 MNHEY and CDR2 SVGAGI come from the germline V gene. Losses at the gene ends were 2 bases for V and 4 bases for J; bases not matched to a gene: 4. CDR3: CASSYEGDSTEAFF. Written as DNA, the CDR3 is TGTGCCAGCAGTTACGAGGGGGACAGCACTGAAGCTTTCTTT.

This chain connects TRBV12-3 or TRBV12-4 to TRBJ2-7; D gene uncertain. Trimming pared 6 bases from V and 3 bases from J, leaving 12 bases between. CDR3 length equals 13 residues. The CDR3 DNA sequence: TGTGCCAGCAGCCCTGGGAATAACTACGAGCAGTACTTC. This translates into CASSPGNNYEQYF.

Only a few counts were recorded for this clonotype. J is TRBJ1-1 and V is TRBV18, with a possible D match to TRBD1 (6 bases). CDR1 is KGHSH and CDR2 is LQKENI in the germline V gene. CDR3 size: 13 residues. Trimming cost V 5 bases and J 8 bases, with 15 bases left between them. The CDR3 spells CASSSGARLEAFF. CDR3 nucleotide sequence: TGTGCCAGCTCATCGGGGGCGAGACTAGAAGCTTTCTTT.